The clone carrying this T cell receptor beta chain was seen only a few times. In the original processing: Amplification with reference gene primers provided the estimates of nucleated cell counts. Assay used: immunoSEQ multiplex PCR; TCRdb lists only in-frame clones, some missing. V, J and clone size were drawn from that table, and D and trimming were deduced from the DNA. The sample yields 100,000 to 150,000 clones, around 89% seen once. Germline V gene data show CDR1 as SGHVS and CDR2 as FNYEAQ. The germline V and J ends were trimmed by 1 base and 4 bases, with 14 bases remaining between them. The CDR3 has 15 residues. The data were obtained in a study of blood T cell repertoires in COVID-19. On the study more broadly: PBMCs, B-cell-depleted T cells, or T cells were the source of the cDNA or gDNA that made up the material.

V and J are TRBV7-6 and TRBJ2-7; tentatively, D is TRBD2 (5 bases). The sample was peripheral blood. The source of this sequence is a man in his fifties with active or convalescent COVID-19. In DNA form, the CDR3 reads TGTGCCAGCAGCTTAGTAACGGGGTCCGGTTACGAGCAGTACTTC. Protein product: CASSLVTGSGYEQYF.